Below are 2 T cell receptor beta chains sequenced from a single sample in a study of post-analysis software for immune sequencing data. Findings and limits, study-wide: In patients, about five TRBV segments were more frequent than in controls, with TRBV5-6, TRBV5-1 and TRBV20-1 among them.

The library was made from cDNA and included unique molecular identifiers. TCRdb re-called the PCR reads through MiXCR, storing one row per CDR3 protein. The repertoire has roughly 570,000 distinct CDR3 sequences, roughly 34% of them found once; the top ten carry less than 6%. Antigens of these TCRs are unknown. The sample taken for sequencing was blood. The receptor source for this set is a girl aged 2-17 years with multiple sclerosis.

The rearrangement uses TRBV2 and TRBJ2-7; D is uncertain. Trimming removed 7 bases at V and 7 bases at J, with 8 bases between. Germline V gives CDR1 SNHLY, CDR2 FYNNEI. CDR3 length equals 10 residues. This CDR3 reads CASKAREQYF. In DNA form, the CDR3 reads TGTGCCAGCAAGGCCCGGGAGCAGTACTTC.

This clonotype was detected once. The chain combines TRBV12-3 or TRBV12-4 with TRBJ2-1; 9 bases are shared with TRBD2. CDR3 length: 16 amino acids. The ends lost 3 bases at V and 2 bases at J; junction bases unmatched: 5. CDR3 residues: CASSLRASGAYNEQFF. The CDR3 DNA reads TGTGCCAGCAGTTTGAGGGCTAGCGGGGCCTACAATGAGCAGTTCTTC.